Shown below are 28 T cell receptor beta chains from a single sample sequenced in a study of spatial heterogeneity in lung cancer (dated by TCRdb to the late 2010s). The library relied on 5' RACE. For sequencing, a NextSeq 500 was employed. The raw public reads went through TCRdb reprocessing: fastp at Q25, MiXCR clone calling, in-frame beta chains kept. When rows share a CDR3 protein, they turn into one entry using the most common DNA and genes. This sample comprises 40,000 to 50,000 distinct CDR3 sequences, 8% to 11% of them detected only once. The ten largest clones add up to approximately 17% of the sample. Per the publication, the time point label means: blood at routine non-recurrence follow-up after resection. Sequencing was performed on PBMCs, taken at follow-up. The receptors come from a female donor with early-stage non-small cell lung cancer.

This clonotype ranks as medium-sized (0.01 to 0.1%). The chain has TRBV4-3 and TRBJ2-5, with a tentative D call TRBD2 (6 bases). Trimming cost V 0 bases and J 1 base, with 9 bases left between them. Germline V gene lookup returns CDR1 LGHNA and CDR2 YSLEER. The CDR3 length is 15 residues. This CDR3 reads CASSQEGLVQETQYF. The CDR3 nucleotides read TGCGCCAGCAGCCAAGAGGGACTCGTCCAAGAGACCCAGTACTTC.

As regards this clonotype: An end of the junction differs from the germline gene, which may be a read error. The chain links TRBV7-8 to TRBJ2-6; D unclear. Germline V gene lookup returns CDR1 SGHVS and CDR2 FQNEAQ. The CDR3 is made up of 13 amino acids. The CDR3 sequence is CACSPPGANVLTF. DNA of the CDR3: TGTGCCTGCAGCCCACCCGGGGCCAACGTCCTGACTTTC. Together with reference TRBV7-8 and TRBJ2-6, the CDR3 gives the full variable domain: GAGVSQSPRYKVAKRGQDVALRCDPISGHVSLFWYQQALGQGPEFLTYFQNEAQLDKSGLPSDRFFAERPEGSVSTLKIQRTQQEDSAVYLCACSPPGANVLTFGAGSRLTVL.

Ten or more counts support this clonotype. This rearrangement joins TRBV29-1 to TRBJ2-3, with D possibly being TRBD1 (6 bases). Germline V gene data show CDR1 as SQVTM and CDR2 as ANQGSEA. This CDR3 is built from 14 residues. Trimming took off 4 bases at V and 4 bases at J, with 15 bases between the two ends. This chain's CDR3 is CSVAGQGLADTQYF. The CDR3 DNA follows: TGCAGCGTTGCAGGGCAGGGGCTGGCAGATACGCAGTATTTT.

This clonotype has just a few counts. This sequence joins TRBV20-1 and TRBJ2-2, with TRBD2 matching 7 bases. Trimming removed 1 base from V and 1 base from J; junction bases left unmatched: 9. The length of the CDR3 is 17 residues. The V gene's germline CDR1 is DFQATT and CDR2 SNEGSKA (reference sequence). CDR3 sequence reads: CSARVGAAGRNTGELFF. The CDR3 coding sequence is TGCAGTGCTAGAGTTGGAGCAGCGGGGAGGAACACCGGGGAGCTGTTTTTT.

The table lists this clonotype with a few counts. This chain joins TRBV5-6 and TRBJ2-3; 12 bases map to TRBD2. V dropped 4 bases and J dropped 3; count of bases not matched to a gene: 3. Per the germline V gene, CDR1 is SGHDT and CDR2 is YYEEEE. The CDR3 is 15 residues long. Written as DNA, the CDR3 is TGTGCCAGCAGCCTAGCGGGGGGGCCGACAGATACGCAGTATTTT. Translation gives CASSLAGGPTDTQYF. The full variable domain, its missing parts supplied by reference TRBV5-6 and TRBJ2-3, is DAGVTQSPTHLIKTRGQQVTLRCSPKSGHDTVSWYQQALGQGPQFIFQYYEEEERQRGNFPDRFSGHQFPNYSSELNVNALLLGDSALYLCASSLAGGPTDTQYFGPGTRLTVL.

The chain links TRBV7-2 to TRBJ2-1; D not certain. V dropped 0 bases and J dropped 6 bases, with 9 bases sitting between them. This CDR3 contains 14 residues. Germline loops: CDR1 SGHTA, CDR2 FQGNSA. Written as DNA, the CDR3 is TGTGCCAGCAGCTTAGCCCTAACGCGCAATGAGCAGTTCTTC. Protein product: CASSLALTRNEQFF.

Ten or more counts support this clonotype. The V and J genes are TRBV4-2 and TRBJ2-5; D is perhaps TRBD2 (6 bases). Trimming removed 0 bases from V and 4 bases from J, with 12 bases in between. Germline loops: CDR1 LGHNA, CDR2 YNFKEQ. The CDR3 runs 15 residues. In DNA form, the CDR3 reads TGTGCCAGCAGCCAAGATTTAGAGGGAGGAGAGACCCAGTACTTC. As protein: CASSQDLEGGETQYF.

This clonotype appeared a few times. CDR3 protein: CASSSALAGGQSEQYF. CDR3 in DNA: TGTGCCAGCAGTTCGGCCCTAGCGGGGGGGCAGTCCGAGCAGTACTTC. This rearrangement joins TRBV2 to TRBJ2-7; TRBD2 agrees at 12 bases. This CDR3 is 16 amino acids long. CDR1 and CDR2 (germline): SNHLY, FYNNEI. J gave up 6 bases and V 5 bases, and 11 bases lay outside the gene matches.

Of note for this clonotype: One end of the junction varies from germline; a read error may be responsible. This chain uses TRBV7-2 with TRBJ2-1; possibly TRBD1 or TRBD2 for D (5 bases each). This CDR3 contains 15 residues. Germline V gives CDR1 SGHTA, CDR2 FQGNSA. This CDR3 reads CASSTGTLIYNEQFF. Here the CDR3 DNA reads TGTGCCAGCAGCACCGGGACCCTCATCTACAATGAGCAGTTCTTT.

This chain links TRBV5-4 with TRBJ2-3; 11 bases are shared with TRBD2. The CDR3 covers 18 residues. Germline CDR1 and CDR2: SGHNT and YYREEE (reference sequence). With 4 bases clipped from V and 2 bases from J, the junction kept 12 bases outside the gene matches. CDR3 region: CASSGALLAGGYTDTQYF. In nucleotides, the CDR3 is TGTGCCAGCAGCGGGGCCCTCTTAGCGGGGGGGTACACAGATACGCAGTATTTT.

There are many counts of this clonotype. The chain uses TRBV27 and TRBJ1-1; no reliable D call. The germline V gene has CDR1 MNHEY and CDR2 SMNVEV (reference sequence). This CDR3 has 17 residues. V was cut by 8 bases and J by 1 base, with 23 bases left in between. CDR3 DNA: TGTGCCAGCTCCCATAAAGGCGCGGGAGTAGGGAACACTGAAGCTTTCTTT. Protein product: CASSHKGAGVGNTEAFF.

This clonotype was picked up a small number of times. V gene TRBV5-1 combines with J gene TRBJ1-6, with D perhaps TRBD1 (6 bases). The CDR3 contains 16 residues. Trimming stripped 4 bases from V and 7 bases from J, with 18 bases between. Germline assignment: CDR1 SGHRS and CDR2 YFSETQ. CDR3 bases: TGCGCCAGCAGCGGACTGGTGGGGGCGGAAAATTCACCCCTCCACTTT. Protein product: CASSGLVGAENSPLHF.

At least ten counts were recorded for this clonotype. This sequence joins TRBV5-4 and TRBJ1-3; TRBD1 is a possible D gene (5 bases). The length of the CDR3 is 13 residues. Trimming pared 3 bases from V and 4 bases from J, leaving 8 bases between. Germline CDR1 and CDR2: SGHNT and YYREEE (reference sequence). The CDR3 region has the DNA TGTGCCAGCAGCTCGGGACCGGGAAACACCATATATTTT. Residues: CASSSGPGNTIYF. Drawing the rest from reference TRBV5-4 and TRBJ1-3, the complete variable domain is ETGVTQSPTHLIKTRGQQVTLRCSSQSGHNTVSWYQQALGQGPQFIFQYYREEENGRGNFPPRFSGLQFPNYSSELNVNALELDDSALYLCASSSGPGNTIYFGEGSWLTVV.

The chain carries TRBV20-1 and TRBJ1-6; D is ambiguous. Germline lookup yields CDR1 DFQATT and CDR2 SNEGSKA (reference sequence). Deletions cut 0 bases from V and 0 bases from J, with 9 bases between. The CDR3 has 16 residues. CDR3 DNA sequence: TGCAGTGCTAGAGATTATGGGAGCTCCTATAATTCACCCCTCCACTTT. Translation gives CSARDYGSSYNSPLHF.

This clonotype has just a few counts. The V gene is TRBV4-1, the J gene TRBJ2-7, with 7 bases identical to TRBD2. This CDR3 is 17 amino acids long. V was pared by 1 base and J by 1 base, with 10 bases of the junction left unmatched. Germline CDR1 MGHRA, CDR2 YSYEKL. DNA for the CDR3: TGCGCCAGCAGCCAAGGGCGGGGGAGTGATAATTCCTACGAGCAGTACTTC. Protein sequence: CASSQGRGSDNSYEQYF.

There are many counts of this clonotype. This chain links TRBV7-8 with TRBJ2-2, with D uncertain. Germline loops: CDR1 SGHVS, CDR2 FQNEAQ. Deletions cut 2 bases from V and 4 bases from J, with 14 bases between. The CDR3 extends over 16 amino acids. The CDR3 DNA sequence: TGTGCCAGCAGCTTATCCCAGAGTAGGTTCACCGGGGAGCTGTTTTTT. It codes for CASSLSQSRFTGELFF.

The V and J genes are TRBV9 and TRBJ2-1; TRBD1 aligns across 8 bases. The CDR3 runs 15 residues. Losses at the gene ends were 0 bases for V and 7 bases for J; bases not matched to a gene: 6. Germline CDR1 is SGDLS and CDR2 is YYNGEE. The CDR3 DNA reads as TGTGCCAGCAGCGTAGCAGGGGGCGCTGGGAATGAGCAGTTCTTC. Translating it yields CASSVAGGAGNEQFF.

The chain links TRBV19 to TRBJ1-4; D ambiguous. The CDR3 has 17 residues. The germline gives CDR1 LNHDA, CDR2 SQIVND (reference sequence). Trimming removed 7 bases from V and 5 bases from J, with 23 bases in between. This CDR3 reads CASITGGKERENEKLFF. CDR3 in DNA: TGTGCCAGTATCACGGGCGGTAAGGAGAGGGAGAATGAAAAACTGTTTTTT.

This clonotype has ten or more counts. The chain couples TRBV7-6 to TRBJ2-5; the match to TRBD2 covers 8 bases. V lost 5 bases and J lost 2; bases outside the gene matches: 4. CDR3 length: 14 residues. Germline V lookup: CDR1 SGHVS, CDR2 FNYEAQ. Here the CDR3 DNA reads TGTGCCAGCAGCCTCGGGGGGGCACAAGAGACCCAGTACTTC. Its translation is CASSLGGAQETQYF.

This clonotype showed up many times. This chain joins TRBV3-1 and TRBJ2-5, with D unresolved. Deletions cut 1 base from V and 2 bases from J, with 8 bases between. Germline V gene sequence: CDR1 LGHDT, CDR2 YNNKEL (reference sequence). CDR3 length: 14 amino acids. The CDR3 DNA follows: TGTGCCAGCAGCCAAGTGGGCCAGCAAGAGACCCAGTACTTC. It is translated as CASSQVGQQETQYF.

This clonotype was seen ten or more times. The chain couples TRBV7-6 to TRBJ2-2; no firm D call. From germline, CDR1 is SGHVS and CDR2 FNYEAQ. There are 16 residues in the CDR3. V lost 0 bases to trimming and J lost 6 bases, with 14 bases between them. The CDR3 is CASSLALLRNSGELFF. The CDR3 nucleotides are TGTGCCAGCAGCTTAGCCCTCTTGAGAAACTCCGGGGAGCTGTTTTTT.

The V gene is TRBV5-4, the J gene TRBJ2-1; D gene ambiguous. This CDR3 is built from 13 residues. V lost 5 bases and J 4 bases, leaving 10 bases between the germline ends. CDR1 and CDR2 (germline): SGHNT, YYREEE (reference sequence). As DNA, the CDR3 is TGTGCCAGCAGTTCCCTTAGGTACAATGAGCAGTTCTTC. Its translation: CASSSLRYNEQFF.

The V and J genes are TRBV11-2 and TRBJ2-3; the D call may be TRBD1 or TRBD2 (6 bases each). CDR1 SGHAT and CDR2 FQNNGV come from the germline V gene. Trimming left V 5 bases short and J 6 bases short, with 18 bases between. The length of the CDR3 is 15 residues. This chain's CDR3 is CASSRPGRGADTQYF. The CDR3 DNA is TGTGCCAGCAGCCGCCCCGGAAGGGGGGCGGATACGCAGTATTTT.

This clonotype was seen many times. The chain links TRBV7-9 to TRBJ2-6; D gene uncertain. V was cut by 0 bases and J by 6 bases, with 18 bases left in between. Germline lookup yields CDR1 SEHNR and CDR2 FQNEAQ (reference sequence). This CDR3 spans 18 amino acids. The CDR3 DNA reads TGTGCCAGCAGCTTAGCGTCCTCTCTTTCTCTGGTGGCCAACGTCCTGACTTTC. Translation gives CASSLASSLSLVANVLTF.

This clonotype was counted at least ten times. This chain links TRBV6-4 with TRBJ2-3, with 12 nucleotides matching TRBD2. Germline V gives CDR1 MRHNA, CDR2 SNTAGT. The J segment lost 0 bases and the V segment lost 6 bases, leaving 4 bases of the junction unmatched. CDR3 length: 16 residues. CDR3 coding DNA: TGTGCCAGCAGACTGACTAGCGGGGGTAGCACAGATACGCAGTATTTT. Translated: CASRLTSGGSTDTQYF.

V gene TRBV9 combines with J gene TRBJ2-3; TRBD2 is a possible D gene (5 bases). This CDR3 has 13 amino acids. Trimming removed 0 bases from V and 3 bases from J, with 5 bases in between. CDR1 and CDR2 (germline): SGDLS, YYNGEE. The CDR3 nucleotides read TGTGCCAGCAGCGTAGGACTAACAGATACGCAGTATTTT. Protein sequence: CASSVGLTDTQYF.

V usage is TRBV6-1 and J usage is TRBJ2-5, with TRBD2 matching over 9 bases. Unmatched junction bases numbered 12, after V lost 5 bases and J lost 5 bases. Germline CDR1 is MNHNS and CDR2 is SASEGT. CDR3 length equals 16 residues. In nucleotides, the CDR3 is TGTGCCAGCAGTCAAAGAAGCGGGGGGCCGGGTGAGACCCAGTACTTC. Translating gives CASSQRSGGPGETQYF.

CDR3 in amino acids: CASSQEIGRAQMAFF. CDR3 nucleotides: TGCGCCAGCAGCCAAGAGATAGGGAGGGCCCAGATGGCTTTCTTT. This chain joins TRBV4-1 and TRBJ1-1; D unclear. Between the trimmed V and J ends, which lost 0 bases and 11 bases, there was a span of 19 bases. Germline V gene data show CDR1 as MGHRA and CDR2 as YSYEKL. The CDR3 extends over 15 amino acids.